The 21 T cell receptor beta chains below come from one sample, sequenced in a study of identical twins. TCRdb analysed the 5' RACE reads with MiXCR anew, one entry per CDR3 protein. The profile shows 550,000 to 800,000 distinct CDR3 sequences, less than 9% of them singletons. This same sample was also taken into another study, of yellow fever vaccine responses in identical twins.

Source material: PBMCs. These receptors all stem from a woman in her late teens or twenties in good health.

The CDR3 DNA is TGTGCCAGCAGCTCCAAGACAGGGGGCACAGATACGCAGTATTTT. Translated, it gives CASSSKTGGTDTQYF. This chain joins TRBV9 and TRBJ2-3, with 8 bases fitting TRBD1. Germline-derived CDR1 and CDR2 are SGDLS and YYNGEE. The V gene end was trimmed by 4 bases and the J gene end by 1 base; junction bases not matched to a gene: 5. The CDR3 runs to 15 residues.

V gene TRBV25-1 combines with J gene TRBJ1-2; TRBD1 is a possible D gene (5 bases). CDR1 is MGHDK and CDR2 is SYGVNS in the germline V gene. The CDR3 loop spans 13 amino acids. Trimming cost V 8 bases and J 3 bases, with 13 bases left between them. The CDR3 spells CASRPSGDYGYTF. The CDR3 DNA reads TGTGCCAGCCGACCTTCGGGGGACTATGGCTACACCTTC.

This clonotype was detected only a few times. The chain uses TRBV5-1 and TRBJ2-7; D possibly uses TRBD1 or TRBD2 (5 bases each). The CDR3 spans 13 residues. V was shortened by 2 bases and J by 5 bases, with 11 bases between the two germline ends. Germline CDR1 reads SGHRS; CDR2 reads YFSETQ. The CDR3 is CASSFTGRDEQYV. The CDR3 DNA reads TGCGCCAGCAGCTTTACGGGGCGGGACGAGCAGTACGTC.

This clonotype appeared a few times. V and J are TRBV12-3 or TRBV12-4 and TRBJ2-7, with D possibly being TRBD2 (5 bases). The CDR3 contains 13 residues. The germline V and J ends were trimmed by 5 bases and 6 bases, with 14 bases remaining between them. The CDR3 nucleotides read TGTGCCAGCAGTCTCACGAGGGCGCGCGAGCAGTACGTC. This gives the protein CASSLTRAREQYV.

The V call is TRBV5-4, the J call TRBJ2-3, with D hard to call. Trimming took 1 base from V and 0 from J, leaving 9 bases between them. Per germline, CDR1 SGHNT and CDR2 YYREEE (reference sequence). The CDR3 loop spans 15 amino acids. The CDR3 region is CASSLMGFSTDTQYF. The CDR3 region has the DNA TGTGCCAGCAGCTTGATGGGATTTAGCACAGATACGCAGTATTTT. Using reference TRBV5-4 and TRBJ2-3 for the parts outside the CDR3, the full variable domain is ETGVTQSPTHLIKTRGQQVTLRCSSQSGHNTVSWYQQALGQGPQFIFQYYREEENGRGNFPPRFSGLQFPNYSSELNVNALELDDSALYLCASSLMGFSTDTQYFGPGTRLTVL.

This clonotype was seen ten or more times. The gene calls are TRBV12-3 or TRBV12-4 and TRBJ1-4, with no clear D. CDR3 length: 14 residues. V lost 5 bases and J lost 8, with 15 bases in between. CDR3 coding DNA: TGTGCCAGCAGTCCGCGGGCGGTAGGGGAAAAACTGTTTTTT. Its translation: CASSPRAVGEKLFF.

Points on this clonotype: Compared with germline, one end of the junction differs, possibly owing to a read error. The CDR3 coding sequence is TGTGCCTGCAGTTTATTCGGGGGAAGCGGGGGGGCTGGGATGAATGAGCAGTTCTTC. Its translation is CACSLFGGSGGAGMNEQFF. The rearrangement joins TRBV6-9 to TRBJ2-1, with 10 bases that match TRBD2. The germline CDR1 and CDR2 sequences are MNHGY and SVAAGI. The length of the CDR3 is 19 residues.

This clonotype was found many times. The chain links TRBV24-1 to TRBJ2-5; 7 nucleotides agree with TRBD1. V gave up 4 bases and J gave up 5 bases; unmatched junction bases: 12. CDR3 length equals 16 residues. CDR1 is KGHDR, CDR2 SFDVKD, per germline. CDR3 sequence (DNA): TGTGCCACCAGTGACTCGAAGGGGGCAGGATGGGAGACCCAGTACTTC. This gives the protein CATSDSKGAGWETQYF.

The chain has TRBV2 and TRBJ2-1; possibly TRBD2 for D (5 bases). Germline V gene sequence: CDR1 SNHLY, CDR2 FYNNEI. The length of the CDR3 is 14 residues. V was shortened by 8 bases and J by 2 bases, with 13 bases between the two germline ends. This CDR3 is CASDRGGTYNEQFF. The CDR3 region has the DNA TGTGCCAGCGACCGGGGTGGGACCTACAATGAGCAGTTCTTC.

This clonotype occurred many times. The chain has TRBV10-2 and TRBJ1-1; unclear D gene. Trimming shortened V by 4 bases and J by 3 bases, and 12 bases separated the two germline ends. Germline V gene data show CDR1 as WSHSY and CDR2 as SAAADI. The CDR3 contains 14 residues. The CDR3 region has the DNA TGCGCCAGCAGTGCCCACGGGGAGTACACTGAAGCTTTCTTT. Translation gives CASSAHGEYTEAFF.

This clonotype was seen at least ten times. This chain joins TRBV20-1 and TRBJ2-7, with D hard to call. Trimming removed 4 bases from V and 8 bases from J, with 18 bases in between. Germline CDR1 reads DFQATT; CDR2 reads SNEGSKA (reference sequence). The CDR3 consists of 13 residues. The DNA of the CDR3 is TGCAGTGCTACCACGACGGAAAGCAAGAAGCAGTACGTC. The encoded protein is CSATTTESKKQYV.

At least ten counts were recorded for this clonotype. This chain uses TRBV20-1 with TRBJ1-5; 7 bases map to TRBD1. V shed 5 bases, J shed 9 bases, and the junction held 10 bases outside the gene matches. This CDR3 has 13 residues. Germline V gives CDR1 DFQATT, CDR2 SNEGSKA (reference sequence). The CDR3 nucleotides are TGCAGTGCTCGGACAGGCTACGGGCGGCCCCAGCATTTT. It specifies CSARTGYGRPQHF.

The rearrangement uses TRBV11-2 and TRBJ1-4; the match to TRBD1 covers 7 bases. CDR1 is SGHAT and CDR2 is FQNNGV in the germline V gene. V lost 6 bases to trimming and J lost 1 base; unmatched junction nucleotides: 5. The CDR3 extends over 15 amino acids. Here the CDR3 reads CASRRTGVTNEKLFF. The CDR3 coding sequence is TGTGCCAGCAGGCGAACAGGGGTAACTAATGAAAAACTGTTTTTT.

This clonotype occurred a few times. The gene calls are TRBV11-2 and TRBJ2-7; no clear D. Trimming removed 4 bases from V and 13 bases from J, with 20 bases in between. The CDR3 is 13 residues long. Germline values: CDR1 SGHAT, CDR2 FQNNGV. The CDR3, as DNA: TGTGCCAGCAGCTCCCAGGTTACCGCCGAGATTTACGTC. This gives the protein CASSSQVTAEIYV.

This clonotype was seen a few times. The CDR3 here is CASSRIANTGELFF. CDR3 nucleotides: TGTGCCAGCAGCCGGATCGCGAACACCGGGGAGCTGTTTTTT. The chain combines TRBV7-2 with TRBJ2-2; D remains ambiguous. The CDR3 loop spans 14 amino acids. Per the germline V gene, CDR1 is SGHTA and CDR2 is FQGNSA. Trimming stripped 5 bases from V and 0 bases from J, with 7 bases between.

This clonotype occurred a few times. The chain couples TRBV6-5 to TRBJ2-3; no definite D call. CDR1 is MNHEY, CDR2 SVGAGI, per germline. V was cut by 0 bases and J by 2 bases, with 9 bases left in between. The CDR3 is 15 residues long. The CDR3 DNA follows: TGTGCCAGCAGTTACTCGATGTTGATCACAGATACGCAGTATTTT. Its protein is CASSYSMLITDTQYF.

This clonotype was seen at least ten times. J is TRBJ2-1 and V is TRBV20-1, with D unresolved. Trimming removed 3 bases from V and 6 bases from J, with 18 bases in between. The CDR3 length is 15 residues. Germline V gives CDR1 DFQATT, CDR2 SNEGSKA (reference sequence). The chain's CDR3 is CSARGGPRNSNEQFF. The CDR3 DNA follows: TGCAGTGCTAGGGGTGGCCCCCGGAATAGCAATGAGCAGTTCTTC.

This clonotype was counted many times. The chain recombines TRBV5-1 with TRBJ2-3, with no clear D. Germline V gene data show CDR1 as SGHRS and CDR2 as YFSETQ. V lost 0 bases, J lost 2 bases, and 7 bases lay in between. The CDR3 consists of 14 residues. The CDR3 bases are TGCGCCAGCAGCTTGGGTTCTCACACAGATACGCAGTATTTT. It translates to CASSLGSHTDTQYF.

The sample holds many counts of this clonotype. The V and J genes are TRBV3-1 and TRBJ2-2; 9 bases fit TRBD1. Germline V gives CDR1 LGHDT, CDR2 YNNKEL (reference sequence). The CDR3 has 17 amino acids. Trimming cost V 2 bases and J 3 bases; bases outside gene matches: 7. The CDR3 bases are TGTGCCAGCAGCCAATCTGACAGGGGGTACGACACCGGGGAGCTGTTTTTT. Translation gives CASSQSDRGYDTGELFF.

This chain connects TRBV6-4 to TRBJ1-5; D uncertain. CDR3 size: 11 residues. V was clipped by 6 bases and J by 8 bases, with 8 bases between them. CDR1 and CDR2 (germline): MRHNA, SNTAGT. CDR3 nucleotides: TGTGCCAGCAGCTATAAAGAGCCCCAGCATTTT. This gives the protein CASSYKEPQHF.

V is TRBV20-1 and J is TRBJ2-5; a possible D gene is TRBD2 (5 bases). Trimming removed 0 bases at V and 1 base at J, with 18 bases between. The germline V gene has CDR1 DFQATT and CDR2 SNEGSKA (reference sequence). The CDR3 totals 17 residues. The CDR3 loop is CSARDQGGTAGQETQYF. The CDR3 DNA reads as TGCAGTGCTAGAGATCAAGGAGGAACAGCTGGCCAAGAGACCCAGTACTTC.